A selection of T cell receptor beta chains follows, all from one sample in a study of regulatory T cells in long-lasting Graves disease. From the multiplex PCR reads, TCRdb called clonotypes with MiXCR, one entry per CDR3 protein. The sample contains a few hundred thousand distinct CDR3 sequences, around 11% of which appear only once. This sample also appeared in a second study, on T cells in Graves' hyperthyroidism and ophthalmopathy.

Sequenced material: peripheral blood mononuclear cells (PBMCs), taken at new diagnosis, from a patient treated with antithyroid drugs. These receptors were obtained from a woman between 18 and 30 years old with Graves disease. CDR3s include the opening cysteine and the closing phenylalanine or tryptophan. The D gene is left open where the match is weak. Clone sizes are given selectively: once, few, many, or a class where the clone is expanded.

J gene	V gene	D gene	clone size	CDR3 protein	CDR3 DNA
TRBJ2-1	TRBV28	-	many	CASSIQGADYNEQFF	TGTGCCAGCTCAATCCAGGGAGCGGACTACAATGAGCAGTTCTTC
TRBJ2-3	TRBV20-1	TRBD2	many	CSARGSGRSTDTQYF	TGCAGTGCTAGAGGTAGCGGGAGGAGCACAGATACGCAGTATTTT
TRBJ2-5	TRBV6-1	TRBD2	many	CASSETAGGARRGETQYF	TGTGCCAGCAGTGAAACGGCGGGGGGCGCGAGAAGGGGAGAGACCCAGTACTTC
TRBJ2-5	TRBV11-2	TRBD2	many	CASSVTSGRPETQYF	TGTGCCAGCAGCGTCACTAGCGGGCGACCGGAGACCCAGTACTTC
TRBJ2-5	TRBV5-1	TRBD2	many	CASSLAGAEETQYF	TGTGCCAGCTCCCTAGCGGGGGCGGAGGAGACCCAGTACTTC
TRBJ2-1	TRBV2	-	many	CASKGIGSSYNEQFF	TGTGCCAGCAAGGGGATCGGTAGCTCCTACAATGAGCAGTTCTTC
TRBJ2-1	TRBV6-5	-	many	CASSYSSPYVVTSEQFF	TGTGCCAGCAGTTACTCAAGTCCTTATGTTGTTACCTCTGAGCAGTTCTTC
TRBJ1-6	TRBV4-1	-	few	CASSQGLWNYNSPLHF	TGCGCCAGCAGCCAAGGGCTGTGGAACTATAATTCACCCCTCCACTTT
TRBJ2-3	TRBV7-2	TRBD2	many	CASSLGSGSADTQYF	TGTGCCAGCAGCTTAGGCAGCGGGAGCGCAGATACGCAGTATTTT
TRBJ2-5	TRBV24-1	TRBD1	many	CATSAPGTDNQETQYF	TGTGCCACCAGTGCCCCAGGGACAGATAACCAAGAGACCCAGTACTTC
TRBJ2-2	TRBV3-1	-	-	CASSLVGPATGELFF	TGTGCCAGCAGCCTCGTGGGACCCGCCACCGGGGAGCTGTTTTTT
TRBJ2-7	TRBV12-3/TRBV12-4	-	many	CASSLRGKSSYEQYF	TGTGCCAGCAGTTTAAGGGGAAAGAGCTCCTACGAGCAGTACTTC
TRBJ1-2	TRBV7-9	-	-	CASSLVEENYGYTF	TGTGCCAGCAGCTTAGTGGAAGAGAACTATGGCTACACCTTC
TRBJ2-5	TRBV7-9	TRBD2	many	CASSLFGGAEETQYF	TGTGCCAGCAGCTTATTCGGGGGGGCGGAGGAGACCCAGTACTTC
TRBJ2-3	TRBV12-3/TRBV12-4	TRBD2	-	CASSPLAGGTTDTQYF	TGTGCCAGCAGTCCCTTAGCGGGGGGGACCACAGATACGCAGTATTTT
TRBJ1-1	TRBV20-1	TRBD1	many	CSAPRSLTGDYTEAFF	TGCAGTGCTCCCCGGTCTCTGACAGGGGACTACACTGAAGCTTTCTTT
TRBJ1-1	TRBV6-5	-	many	CASSYWWGQETEAFF	TGTGCCAGCAGTTACTGGTGGGGGCAGGAGACTGAAGCTTTCTTT
TRBJ2-5	TRBV2	TRBD2	many	CASRLLAFETQYF	TGTGCCAGCAGATTACTAGCGTTCGAGACCCAGTACTTC
TRBJ2-3	TRBV20-1	TRBD2	many	CSASGLAGGPTDTQYF	TGCAGTGCTAGCGGACTAGCGGGAGGACCCACAGATACGCAGTATTTT
TRBJ1-5	TRBV19	-	-	CASRQGGPQPQHF	TGTGCCAGTAGGCAGGGCGGCCCACAGCCCCAGCATTTT
TRBJ2-1	TRBV12-5	TRBD2	few	CASGSHGTSGSYERFF	TGTGCTAGTGGTTCTCACGGGACTAGCGGGAGTTATGAGCGGTTCTTC
TRBJ1-5	TRBV20-1	-	many	CSASARKYQPQHF	TGCAGTGCTAGTGCCAGGAAATATCAGCCCCAGCATTTT
TRBJ2-1	TRBV7-2	-	many	CASSLRDMYNEQFF	TGTGCCAGCAGCTTGCGGGATATGTACAATGAGCAGTTCTTC
TRBJ2-7	TRBV13	-	-	CASSLEGTRLTYEQYF	TGTGCCAGCAGCTTAGAAGGGACTCGCCTCACCTACGAGCAGTACTTC
TRBJ2-5	TRBV20-1	TRBD2	many	CSARDLWKYGGETQYF	TGCAGTGCTAGAGATCTATGGAAATACGGGGGGGAGACCCAGTACTTC
TRBJ1-3	TRBV4-3	TRBD1	-	CASSQGTGTGGNTIYF	TGCGCCAGCAGCCAAGGGACCGGGACAGGTGGAAACACCATATATTTT
TRBJ1-5	TRBV7-2	-	many	CASSVPGGQPQHF	TGTGCCAGCAGCGTACCCGGGGGCCAGCCCCAGCATTTT
TRBJ1-1	TRBV4-3	-	-	CASSNGPSNTEAFF	TGCGCCAGCAGCAACGGACCGTCGAACACTGAAGCTTTCTTT
TRBJ1-1	TRBV12-3/TRBV12-4	-	-	CASSQSREAEAFF	TGTGCCAGCAGTCAAAGCAGGGAAGCTGAAGCTTTCTTT
TRBJ1-2	TRBV9	TRBD1	-	CASSWTGGKNYGYTF	TGTGCCAGCAGCTGGACAGGGGGCAAAAACTATGGCTACACCTTC
TRBJ2-1	TRBV28	TRBD1	many	CASSLLSRGPINEQFF	TGTGCCAGCAGTTTGCTGTCCAGGGGGCCTATCAATGAGCAGTTCTTC
TRBJ2-5	TRBV20-1	-	many	CSATGSAQEQETQYF	TGCAGTGCAACAGGGAGCGCCCAGGAGCAAGAGACCCAGTACTTC
TRBJ1-2	TRBV7-9	-	many	CASSFQDFHNYGYTF	TGTGCCAGCAGCTTCCAGGATTTCCATAACTATGGCTACACCTTC
TRBJ2-1	TRBV28	-	-	CATRAEDEQFF	TGTGCCACCCGGGCTGAAGATGAGCAGTTCTTC
TRBJ1-2	TRBV20-1	-	many	CSAKDPDRGYTF	TGCAGTGCTAAGGACCCGGATCGGGGCTACACCTTC
TRBJ2-1	TRBV9	TRBD2	-	CASRAAGGSNEQFF	TGTGCCAGCAGGGCGGCGGGAGGGAGCAATGAGCAGTTCTTC
TRBJ2-7	TRBV2	TRBD2	-	CASSEGSGRSYEQYF	TGTGCCAGCAGTGAGGGTAGCGGGAGATCCTACGAGCAGTACTTC
TRBJ1-6	TRBV9	-	-	CASSSTGEYNSPLHF	TGTGCCAGCAGCTCCACGGGAGAGTATAATTCACCCCTCCACTTT
TRBJ2-1	TRBV3-1	-	many	CASGIIENYNEQFF	TGTGCCAGCGGGATTATTGAAAACTACAATGAGCAGTTCTTC
TRBJ2-3	TRBV7-8	TRBD1	many	CASSSQGAASTDTQYF	TGTGCCAGCAGCTCACAGGGGGCTGCAAGCACAGATACGCAGTATTTT
TRBJ2-1	TRBV11-2	TRBD2	many	CASSFLAGYNEQFF	TGTGCCAGCAGCTTCTTAGCGGGCTACAATGAGCAGTTCTTC
TRBJ2-1	TRBV19	-	few	CASRSVGGNHEQFF	TGTGCCAGTAGGAGCGTAGGGGGAAATCATGAGCAGTTCTTC
TRBJ2-3	TRBV20-1	TRBD2	many	CSATVLAGGTDTQYF	TGCAGTGCTACGGTACTAGCGGGAGGCACAGATACGCAGTATTTT
TRBJ2-2	TRBV12-3/TRBV12-4	-	many	CASTPRWGDTGELFF	TGTGCCAGCACCCCCCGTTGGGGGGACACCGGGGAGCTGTTTTTT
TRBJ1-2	TRBV10-3	-	many	CAILGQPYGYTF	TGTGCCATTCTAGGACAGCCCTATGGCTACACCTTC
TRBJ2-2	TRBV19	-	many	CATTHTGELFF	TGTGCCACTACCCACACCGGGGAGCTGTTTTTT
TRBJ2-3	TRBV19	-	few	CASSRRLYTDTQYF	TGTGCCAGTAGTAGGAGACTGTATACAGATACGCAGTATTTT
TRBJ2-5	TRBV6-2/TRBV6-3	-	many	CASSFGLAPEETQYF	TGTGCCAGCAGTTTTGGTCTAGCACCAGAAGAGACCCAGTACTTC